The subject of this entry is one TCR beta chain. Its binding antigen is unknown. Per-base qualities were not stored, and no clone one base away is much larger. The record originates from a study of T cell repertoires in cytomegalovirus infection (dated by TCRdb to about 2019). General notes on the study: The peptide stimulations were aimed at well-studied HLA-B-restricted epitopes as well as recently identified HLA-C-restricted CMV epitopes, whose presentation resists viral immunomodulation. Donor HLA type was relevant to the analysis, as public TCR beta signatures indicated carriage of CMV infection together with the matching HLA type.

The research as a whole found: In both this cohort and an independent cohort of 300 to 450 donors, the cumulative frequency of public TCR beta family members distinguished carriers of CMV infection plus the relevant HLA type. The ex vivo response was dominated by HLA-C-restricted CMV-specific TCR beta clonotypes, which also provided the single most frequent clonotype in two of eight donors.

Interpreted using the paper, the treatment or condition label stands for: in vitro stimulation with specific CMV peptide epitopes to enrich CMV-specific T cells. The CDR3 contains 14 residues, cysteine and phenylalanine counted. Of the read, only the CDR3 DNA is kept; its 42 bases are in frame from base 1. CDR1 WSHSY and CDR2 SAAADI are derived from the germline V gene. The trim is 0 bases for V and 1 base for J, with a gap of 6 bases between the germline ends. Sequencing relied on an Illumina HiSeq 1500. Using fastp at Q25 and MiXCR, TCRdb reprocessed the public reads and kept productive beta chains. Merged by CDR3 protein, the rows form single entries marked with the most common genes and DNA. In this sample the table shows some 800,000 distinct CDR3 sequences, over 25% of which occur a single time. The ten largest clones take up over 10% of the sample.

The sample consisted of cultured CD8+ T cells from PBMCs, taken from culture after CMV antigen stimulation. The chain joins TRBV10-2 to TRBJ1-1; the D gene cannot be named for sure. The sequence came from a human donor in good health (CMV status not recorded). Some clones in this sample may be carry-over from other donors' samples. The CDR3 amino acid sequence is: CASSESWANTEAFF. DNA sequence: TGCGCCAGCAGTGAGTCCTGGGCGAACACTGAAGCTTTCTTT.